A single TCR beta chain is shown here with its context. No antigen is known for it. Unique molecular identifiers tagged individual cDNA molecules. TCRdb recomputed calls from the 5' RACE reads with MiXCR, one row per CDR3 protein. The sample records roughly 70,000 distinct CDR3 sequences, more than 15% being singletons. CDR3 size: 18 residues. CDR1 is LGHDT and CDR2 is YNNKEL in the germline V gene (reference sequence). V lost 3 bases, J lost 1 base, and 6 bases stayed unmatched. These data come from a study of early T cells in non-severe SARS-CoV-2 infection. Across the whole study: The study sequenced bulk RNA from unsorted whole blood, with chains unpaired.

The study's findings and limits: Matching against VDJdb likely underestimated virus-specific expansions, favoring anti-spike CD8.

The clonotype was recovered from an adult who was a healthcare worker with PCR-confirmed SARS-CoV-2 infection or an uninfected control (not recorded which). The material sequenced was whole blood, taken at baseline. The chain carries TRBV3-1 and TRBJ2-6; 10 positions agree with TRBD1. The CDR3 reads CASSQLGQGMSGANVLTF. Written as DNA, the CDR3 is TGTGCCAGCAGCCAGTTGGGACAGGGGATGTCTGGGGCCAACGTCCTGACTTTC.